This T cell receptor beta chain came from a study of CD8 T cells in Susac syndrome. Random-hexamer reverse transcription was applied to roughly 0.45 to 1 ug RNA. Using its own MiXCR run on the immunoSEQ multiplex PCR reads, TCRdb lists one record per CDR3 protein. The sample carries about 290,000 distinct CDR3 sequences, roughly 85% recorded once. This sequence was found in a human donor with multiple sclerosis. The sequenced sample consisted of CD8+ T cells from PBMCs.

The DNA of the CDR3 is TGTGCCACCAGCACGGGGTGGCGCGAGACCCAGTACTTC. Translated: CATSTGWRETQYF. The genes are TRBV15 and TRBJ2-5; a possible D gene is TRBD2 (5 bases). Deletions cut 4 bases from V and 5 bases from J, with 11 bases between. This CDR3 has 13 amino acids. Germline loops: CDR1 LNHNV, CDR2 YYDKDF (reference sequence).